The rows below give T cell receptor beta chains drawn from one sample of a study of control samples from healthy donors and cancer patients. Data came from immunoSEQ multiplex PCR; TCRdb stores just in-frame clones and leaves some out. The sample has roughly 400,000 clones, about nine tenths seen once; the top ten hold more than 6%. The source material was PBMCs. The receptors were gathered from a man in his forties with head and neck cancer. CDR3s include the opening cysteine and the closing phenylalanine or tryptophan. Each record gives: J gene, clone size, D gene, V gene, CDR3 length, CDR3 protein, CDR3 DNA. A D gene is named only where the DNA matches it firmly. Not all rows give a size; the values are once, few, many and, for expanded clones, a class.

>TRBJ2-5|NA|NA|TRBV5-6|14
CASSTGQGGETQYF
TGTGCCAGCAGCACTGGACAGGGAGGGGAGACCCAGTACTTC
>TRBJ2-7|NA|TRBD1|TRBV5-1|15
CASSLEGTGNGEQYF
TGCGCCAGCAGCTTGGAGGGGACAGGGAATGGCGAGCAGTACTTC
>TRBJ2-5|NA|NA|TRBV29-1|14
CSARDMDFRETQYF
TGCAGCGCCCGGGACATGGATTTCCGTGAGACCCAGTACTTC
>TRBJ1-5|NA|NA|TRBV11-2|15
CASSLGVGNNQPQHF
TGTGCCAGCAGCCTCGGGGTGGGAAACAATCAGCCCCAGCATTTT
>TRBJ2-6|NA|NA|TRBV5-4|15
CASSLGGLGANVLTF
TGTGCCAGCAGCTTGGGGGGACTTGGGGCCAACGTCCTGACTTTC
>TRBJ1-1|NA|TRBD1|TRBV25-1|15
CASSEPRQGNTEAFF
TGTGCCAGCAGTGAACCGAGACAGGGGAACACTGAAGCTTTCTTT
>TRBJ2-2|once|NA|TRBV7-3|14
CASSSLGTTGELFF
TGTGCCAGCAGCTCACTAGGGACGACCGGGGAGCTGTTTTTT
>TRBJ2-1|NA|NA|TRBV4-2|13
CASSQDEGLEQFF
TGTGCCAGCAGCCAAGATGAGGGACTGGAGCAGTTCTTC
>TRBJ1-5|NA|NA|TRBV19|13
CASSPGARQPQHF
TGTGCCAGTAGTCCAGGGGCTCGGCAGCCCCAGCATTTT
>TRBJ2-3|NA|NA|TRBV5-5|15
CASSFLDSYTDTQYF
TGTGCCAGCAGCTTTCTCGACAGCTACACAGATACGCAGTATTTT
>TRBJ1-5|NA|NA|TRBV5-1|13
CASSLAGDQPQHF
TGCGCCAGCAGCTTGGCCGGGGATCAGCCCCAGCATTTT
>TRBJ2-7|many|NA|TRBV10-2|13
CASTPTGSYEQYF
TGCGCCAGCACCCCGACGGGATCCTACGAGCAGTACTTC
>TRBJ2-7|NA|NA|TRBV7-9|14
CASSLAGSKNEQYF
TGTGCCAGCAGCTTAGCCGGGTCGAAGAACGAGCAGTACTTC
>TRBJ2-6|NA|TRBD1|TRBV9|17
CASSPGDRGSGANVLTF
TGTGCCAGCAGCCCTGGGGACAGGGGCTCTGGGGCCAACGTCCTGACTTTC
>TRBJ1-1|NA|NA|TRBV28|11
CASAGMTEAFF
TGTGCCAGCGCAGGGATGACTGAAGCTTTCTTT
>TRBJ1-4|NA|NA|TRBV7-7|14
CASSLGQGSEKLFF
TGTGCTAGCAGCTTGGGTCAGGGGAGTGAAAAACTGTTTTTT
>TRBJ2-7|few|TRBD2|TRBV6-5|16
CASSYSLRGTSYEQYF
TGTGCCAGCAGCTACTCCCTGCGGGGGACCTCCTACGAGCAGTACTTC
>TRBJ2-1|NA|TRBD2|TRBV11-1|14
CASSLAGFGDEQFF
TGTGCCAGCAGCCTAGCGGGATTTGGGGATGAGCAGTTCTTC
>TRBJ2-2|few|TRBD1|TRBV4-2|16
CASSQPGQGREGELFF
TGTGCCAGCAGCCAGCCGGGACAGGGAAGGGAAGGGGAGCTGTTTTTT
>TRBJ1-1|NA|NA|TRBV11-2|12
CASSLVPAVAFF
TGTGCCAGCAGCTTAGTGCCGGCGGTGGCTTTCTTT
>TRBJ2-1|NA|TRBD2|TRBV24-1|17
CATSVLTSGRGHNEQFF
TGTGCCACCAGTGTTTTAACTAGCGGGAGGGGTCACAATGAGCAGTTCTTC
>TRBJ2-7|once|TRBD2|TRBV3-1/TRBV3-2|19
CASSRPSPLVAGGRYEQYF
TGTGCCAGCAGCCGCCCGTCGCCCCTTGTAGCGGGGGGGCGGTACGAGCAGTACTTC
>TRBJ1-1|NA|NA|TRBV9|14
CASSSRTANTEAFF
TGTGCCAGCAGCTCCCGGACGGCGAACACTGAAGCTTTCTTT
>TRBJ2-7|NA|NA|TRBV6-5|14
CASSRGQVIPEQYF
TGTGCCAGCAGTAGAGGGCAGGTAATACCCGAGCAGTACTTC
>TRBJ1-3|NA|NA|TRBV4-2|18
CASSQDRDGFHSGNTIYF
TGTGCCAGCAGCCAAGATAGAGATGGCTTCCACTCTGGAAACACCATATATTTT
>TRBJ2-1|NA|TRBD2|TRBV27|15
CASSSLAGGRDEQFF
TGTGCCAGCAGTTCACTAGCGGGGGGGCGAGATGAGCAGTTCTTC
>TRBJ2-5|NA|NA|TRBV27|14
CASSLRVGRETQYF
TGTGCCAGCAGTCTAAGGGTGGGGAGGGAGACCCAGTACTTC
>TRBJ2-1|few|TRBD2|TRBV4-2|16
CASSQEETSPHNEQFF
TGTGCCAGCAGCCAAGAGGAGACTAGCCCCCACAATGAGCAGTTCTTC
>TRBJ1-5|many|NA|TRBV18|16
CASSLLGDGSNQPQHF
TGTGCCAGCTCACTCCTCGGGGACGGTAGCAATCAGCCCCAGCATTTT
>TRBJ1-1|NA|NA|TRBV5-5|15
CASSPGGGTNTEAFF
TGTGCCAGCAGCCCAGGTGGGGGAACGAACACTGAAGCTTTCTTT
>TRBJ2-2|NA|NA|TRBV11-2|13
CASSTGQSGELFF
TGTGCCAGCAGTACCGGACAGAGCGGGGAGCTGTTTTTT
>TRBJ2-7|NA|TRBD1|TRBV19|17
CASSIVWTGGANYEQYF
TGTGCCAGTAGTATAGTGTGGACAGGGGGTGCGAATTACGAGCAGTACTTC
>TRBJ2-1|few|NA|TRBV5-1|16
CASSLGGPSSYNEQFF
TGCGCCAGCAGCTTGGGGGGCCCTAGCTCCTACAATGAGCAGTTCTTC
>TRBJ2-3|NA|TRBD2|TRBV9|16
CASSVDGGGATDTQYF
TGTGCCAGCAGCGTAGACGGCGGGGGGGCAACAGATACGCAGTATTTT
>TRBJ2-2|NA|NA|TRBV11-2|17
CASVLRQDYANTGELFF
TGTGCCAGCGTCTTGAGACAGGATTACGCGAACACCGGGGAGCTGTTTTTT
>TRBJ2-7|NA|NA|TRBV3-1/TRBV3-2|13
CASSQWEGYEQYF
TGTGCCAGCAGCCAATGGGAAGGCTACGAGCAGTACTTC
>TRBJ2-7|once|NA|TRBV6-5|12
CASMGPWYEQYF
TGTGCCAGCATGGGTCCTTGGTACGAGCAGTACTTC
>TRBJ2-3|NA|TRBD2|TRBV19|15
CASKHRSGSTDTQYF
TGTGCCAGTAAGCACCGTAGCGGGAGCACAGATACGCAGTATTTT
>TRBJ1-1|NA|NA|TRBV7-3|14
CASSLMSLNTEAFF
TGTGCCAGCAGCTTAATGTCCCTGAACACTGAAGCTTTCTTT
>TRBJ2-2|few|NA|TRBV24-1|14
CATGRDSRTGELFF
TGTGCCACCGGCAGGGATTCGAGGACCGGGGAGCTGTTTTTT
>TRBJ2-7|NA|TRBD2|TRBV6-2/TRBV6-3|16
CASSRRLAGASYEQYF
TGTGCCAGCAGCCGTAGACTAGCGGGGGCCTCCTACGAGCAGTACTTC
>TRBJ1-1|once|NA|TRBV7-2|14
CASSPQHMNTEAFF
TGTGCCAGCAGCCCTCAGCACATGAACACTGAAGCTTTCTTT
>TRBJ1-1|NA|NA|TRBV19|14
CASSIAGIRTEAFF
TGTGCCAGTAGTATCGCAGGTATACGCACTGAAGCTTTCTTT